These 14 T cell receptor beta chains were sequenced from one sample in a study of cytomegalovirus exposure and HLA in healthy donors. The PCR contained 60 Vbeta and 13 Jbeta primers. Generated by immunoSEQ multiplex PCR, the TCRdb table keeps only in-frame clones and is missing some. The sample includes 200,000 or so clones, over 75% seen only once; the top ten take roughly 3%. The specimen was PBMCs. These TCRs come from a woman under 40 in good health and CMV-seronegative.

The chain carries TRBV4-2 and TRBJ2-1; 13 bases are a match to TRBD2. Per the germline V gene, CDR1 is LGHNA and CDR2 is YNFKEQ. The CDR3 is 18 residues long. V gave up 2 bases and J gave up 2 bases; unmatched junction bases: 6. The CDR3: CASSQLLAGGPTYNEQFF. In nucleotides, the CDR3 is TGTGCCAGCAGCCAACTACTAGCGGGAGGGCCCACCTACAATGAGCAGTTCTTC.

This chain uses TRBV7-3 with TRBJ1-2; perhaps TRBD1 as D (5 bases). The CDR3 totals 13 residues. In germline, CDR1 is SGHTA, CDR2 FQGTGA. V shed 4 bases and J shed 12 bases, with 18 bases lying between them. CDR3 sequence: CASSSAPGRKNTF. The CDR3 nucleotides are TGTGCCAGCAGCTCAGCACCAGGGCGGAAAAACACCTTC.

The chain recombines TRBV28 with TRBJ2-1; weak D call: TRBD1 (6 bases). Germline CDR1 reads MDHEN; CDR2 reads SYDVKM. The CDR3 consists of 16 residues. Trimming cost V 2 bases and J 9 bases, with 20 bases left between them. Written as DNA, the CDR3 is TGTGCCAGCAGTTTACAACAGGGAAAGGGAGATGTTGAGCAGTTCTTC. As protein: CASSLQQGKGDVEQFF.

The rearrangement links TRBV9 to TRBJ2-1; D unclear. The ends were cut back, 1 base at V and 1 base at J, with 6 bases in the middle. Germline lookup yields CDR1 SGDLS and CDR2 YYNGEE. The CDR3 length is 14 residues. The CDR3 DNA sequence: TGTGCCAGCAGCGTAACTGGTTCCTACAATGAGCAGTTCTTC. Amino acid sequence: CASSVTGSYNEQFF.

This chain connects TRBV11-2 to TRBJ2-1; D possibly corresponds to TRBD2 (5 bases). The germline V gene encodes CDR1 SGHAT and CDR2 FQNNGV. This CDR3 contains 15 residues. V lost 5 bases to trimming and J lost 0 bases, with 11 bases between them. In nucleotides, the CDR3 is TGTGCCAGCAGCCCCTTAGGGAGCTCCTACAATGAGCAGTTCTTC. Its protein is CASSPLGSSYNEQFF.

A few counts support this clone. The chain combines TRBV6-5 with TRBJ2-7; 9 bases are a match to TRBD1. The V gene end was trimmed by 6 bases and the J gene end by 2 bases; junction bases not matched to a gene: 5. This CDR3 comprises 14 residues. Germline CDR1 reads MNHEY; CDR2 reads SVGAGI. The CDR3, as DNA: TGTGCCAGCAGCCCTACAGGGGGCCCCTACGAGCAGTACTTC. Translation: CASSPTGGPYEQYF.

V and J are TRBV7-8 and TRBJ2-7, with 7 bases that match TRBD2. In germline, CDR1 is SGHVS, CDR2 FQNEAQ. After removal of 1 base from V and 6 bases from J, the junction contained 9 bases not matched to a gene. This CDR3 is 15 amino acids long. CDR3 protein: CASSLGAGVGREQYF. The CDR3 nucleotides are TGTGCCAGCAGCTTAGGGGCGGGAGTGGGCCGCGAGCAGTACTTC.

The chain joins TRBV7-9 to TRBJ2-1; D is undetermined. Per germline, CDR1 SEHNR and CDR2 FQNEAQ (reference sequence). This CDR3 spans 11 amino acids. The CDR3 is CVAPSYNEQFF. The CDR3 region has the DNA TGTGTCGCGCCGTCCTACAATGAGCAGTTCTTC.

A few counts support this clone. The chain employs TRBV2 and TRBJ2-2, with 9 bases fitting TRBD2. The CDR3 extends over 17 amino acids. The trim removed 2 bases at V and 4 bases at J, leaving 8 bases unmatched. Germline-derived CDR1 and CDR2 are SNHLY and FYNNEI. The CDR3 region has the DNA TGTGCCAGCAGTGAATTCGGTAGCGGGAGACCCACCGGGGAGCTGTTTTTT. Its protein is CASSEFGSGRPTGELFF.

The J gene is TRBJ1-2, the V gene TRBV5-6; a weak D match, TRBD1 (5 bases). V lost 1 base and J 6 bases, leaving 10 bases between the germline ends. CDR1 is SGHDT and CDR2 is YYEEEE in the germline V gene. CDR3 length: 13 amino acids. Here the CDR3 reads CASSLLQGDGYTF. The CDR3 DNA reads as TGTGCCAGCAGCTTGCTCCAGGGCGATGGCTACACCTTC.

The chain has TRBV4-2 and TRBJ1-3; 11 positions match TRBD1. The CDR3 runs to 18 residues. The V gene end was trimmed by 2 bases and the J gene end by 3 bases; junction bases not matched to a gene: 9. CDR1 and CDR2 from the germline V gene are LGHNA and YNFKEQ. CDR3 DNA sequence: TGTGCCAGCAGCCAAAGACAGGAGGACAGGGGGCATGGAAACACCATATATTTT. It codes for CASSQRQEDRGHGNTIYF.

The chain uses TRBV9 and TRBJ2-7; 7 bases agree with TRBD2. V shed 0 bases and J 2 bases; nucleotides not matched to a gene: 5. This CDR3 spans 15 amino acids. CDR1 and CDR2 (germline): SGDLS, YYNGEE. The chain's CDR3 is CASSVVAGDTYEQYF. DNA of the CDR3: TGTGCCAGCAGCGTAGTAGCGGGCGATACCTACGAGCAGTACTTC.

The chain carries TRBV11-2 and TRBJ1-2; 11 nucleotides match TRBD1. J was trimmed by 7 bases and V by 2 bases; bases with no gene match: 3. The CDR3 has 14 amino acids. Germline CDR1 is SGHAT and CDR2 is FQNNGV. CDR3 residues: CASSLYGTGGGYTF. In nucleotides, the CDR3 is TGTGCCAGCAGCTTATACGGGACAGGGGGTGGCTACACCTTC.

This clone was counted a single time. V is TRBV4-1 and J is TRBJ1-3; 10 bases match TRBD1. The CDR3 is made up of 17 amino acids. V trimming: 0 bases; J trimming: 3 bases; junction bases outside the gene matches: 5. The germline V gene encodes CDR1 MGHRA and CDR2 YSYEKL. CDR3: CASSQEFDRGHGNTIYF. The DNA for the CDR3 is TGCGCCAGCAGCCAAGAATTCGACAGGGGGCATGGAAACACCATATATTTT.